This entry features one T cell receptor beta chain sequence. The antigen is unknown. This entry belongs to a study of cytomegalovirus exposure and HLA in healthy donors. Donors were ostensibly healthy at sampling, although undocumented immune exposures were probable. CDR1 and CDR2 (germline): SGHRS, YFSETQ. The CDR3 is 14 amino acids. V shed 4 bases, J shed 4 bases, and the junction held 4 bases outside the gene matches. Regarding the study as a whole: As confirmed in vitro, a few CMV-associated chains were specific for CMV antigens.

The PCR employed 60 Vbeta primers together with 13 Jbeta primers. Repertoires were generated with immunoSEQ multiplex PCR, while TCRdb's copy carries only in-frame clones and drops some. The sample is made up of 50,000 to 60,000 clones, and the top ten hold around 4.2% of it. The sequenced material came from PBMCs. The receptor comes from a male donor in good health and CMV-seronegative. The chain is built from TRBV5-1 and TRBJ2-7; 11 bases are a match to TRBD1. The CDR3 nucleotides read TGCGCCAGCAGCCCCGGGACAGGGGGTTACGAGCAGTACTTC. It specifies CASSPGTGGYEQYF. The variable domain in full, with the rest retrieved from reference TRBV5-1 and TRBJ2-7, is KAGVTQTPRYLIKTRGQQVTLSCSPISGHRSVSWYQQTPGQGLQFLFEYFSETQRNKGNFPGRFSGRQFSNSRSEMNVSTLELGDSALYLCASSPGTGGYEQYFGPGTRLTVT.